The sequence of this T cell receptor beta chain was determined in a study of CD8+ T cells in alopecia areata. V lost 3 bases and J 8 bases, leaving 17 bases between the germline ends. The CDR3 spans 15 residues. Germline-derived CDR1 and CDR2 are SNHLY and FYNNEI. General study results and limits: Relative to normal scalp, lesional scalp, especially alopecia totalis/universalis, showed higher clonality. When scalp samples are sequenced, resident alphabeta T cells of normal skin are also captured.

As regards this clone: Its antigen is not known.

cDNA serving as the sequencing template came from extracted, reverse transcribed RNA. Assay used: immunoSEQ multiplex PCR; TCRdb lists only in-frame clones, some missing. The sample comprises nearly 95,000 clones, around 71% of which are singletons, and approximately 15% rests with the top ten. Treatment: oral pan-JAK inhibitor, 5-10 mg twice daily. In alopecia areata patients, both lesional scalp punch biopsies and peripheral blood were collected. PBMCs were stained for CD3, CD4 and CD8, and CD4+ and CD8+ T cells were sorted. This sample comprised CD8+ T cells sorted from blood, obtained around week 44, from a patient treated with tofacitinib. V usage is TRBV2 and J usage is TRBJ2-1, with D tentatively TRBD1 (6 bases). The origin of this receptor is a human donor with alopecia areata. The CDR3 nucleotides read TGTGCCAGCAGTGACTCGGGCAGGGGTTGGGATGAGCAGTTCTTC. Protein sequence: CASSDSGRGWDEQFF.